The 19 T cell receptor beta chains below all came from one sample that was sequenced in a study of early T cells in non-severe SARS-CoV-2 infection. TCRdb recomputed calls from the 5' RACE reads with MiXCR, one row per CDR3 protein. The table lists tens of thousands of distinct CDR3 sequences, about 12% of them singletons. Sequenced material: whole blood, taken at baseline. The source is an adult who was a healthcare worker with PCR-confirmed SARS-CoV-2 infection or an uninfected control (not recorded which).

This clonotype was seen a few times. The CDR3 loop reads CASSGREDGNTIYF. CDR3 sequence (DNA): TGTGCCAGCAGCGGGCGGGAGGACGGAAACACCATATATTTT. This sequence joins TRBV6-1 and TRBJ1-3; D remains ambiguous. V was shortened by 6 bases and J by 4 bases, with 13 bases between the two germline ends. This CDR3 has 14 residues. Germline V lookup: CDR1 MNHNS, CDR2 SASEGT.

This clonotype was counted many times. The chain recombines TRBV2 with TRBJ1-1, with no clear D. Trimming pared 4 bases from V and 1 base from J, leaving 7 bases between. Germline V gene lookup returns CDR1 SNHLY and CDR2 FYNNEI. This CDR3 contains 13 residues. CDR3 amino acids: CASSVKKNTEAFF. CDR3 nucleotides: TGTGCCAGCAGTGTAAAGAAGAACACTGAAGCTTTCTTT.

V and J are TRBV6-1 and TRBJ1-5; D is uncertain. V was cut by 1 base and J by 2 bases, with 6 bases left in between. Germline-derived CDR1 and CDR2 are MNHNS and SASEGT. CDR3 size: 14 residues. Here the CDR3 DNA reads TGTGCCAGCAGTGAAGGCGGGGGCAATCAGCCCCAGCATTTT. Translated, it gives CASSEGGGNQPQHF.

The chain employs TRBV10-3 and TRBJ2-3; D may be TRBD1 (5 bases). Germline lookup yields CDR1 ENHRY and CDR2 SYGVKD. The CDR3 extends over 12 amino acids. The V and J ends lost 7 bases and 0 bases respectively, with 5 bases between them. The CDR3 coding sequence is TGTGCCATCAAGGGGAGCACAGATACGCAGTATTTT. Translated: CAIKGSTDTQYF.

The chain carries TRBV15 and TRBJ1-1, with D uncertain. The V gene's germline CDR1 is LNHNV and CDR2 YYDKDF (reference sequence). This CDR3 region has 13 residues. Deletions cut 7 bases from V and 1 base from J, with 10 bases between. The CDR3: CATTTSENTEAFF. CDR3 DNA: TGTGCCACCACCACATCGGAGAACACTGAAGCTTTCTTT.

The chain recombines TRBV11-2 with TRBJ2-3, with D perhaps matching TRBD2 (5 bases). V lost 5 bases, J lost 3 bases, and 12 bases lay in between. This CDR3 contains 14 residues. CDR1 and CDR2 from the germline V gene are SGHAT and FQNNGV. CDR3 sequence: CASSGRVRTDTQYF. The CDR3 DNA sequence: TGTGCCAGCAGCGGGCGGGTCCGTACAGATACGCAGTATTTT.

This rearrangement joins TRBV5-1 to TRBJ2-7; the match to TRBD1 covers 7 bases. The CDR3 spans 15 residues. CDR1 and CDR2 from the germline V gene are SGHRS and YFSETQ. The V gene end was trimmed by 0 bases and the J gene end by 0 bases; junction bases not matched to a gene: 3. CDR3 nucleotides: TGCGCCAGCAGCTTGGGAGGGGGCAGCTCCTACGAGCAGTACTTC. Translating it yields CASSLGGGSSYEQYF.

There are many counts of this clonotype. This chain connects TRBV12-5 to TRBJ1-4; no reliable D call. The CDR3 covers 12 residues. V lost 5 bases, J lost 0 bases, and 1 base lay in between. Germline V CDR1 and CDR2: LGHNT, FRNRAP. The CDR3 DNA follows: TGTGCTAGTGGTCCAACTAATGAAAAACTGTTTTTT. This codes for CASGPTNEKLFF.

Only a few counts were recorded for this clonotype. The chain is built from TRBV10-1 and TRBJ2-3; 8 positions agree with TRBD2. V trimming: 4 bases; J trimming: 6 bases; junction bases outside the gene matches: 6. Germline V lookup: CDR1 WNHNN, CDR2 SYGVQD (reference sequence). CDR3 size: 14 residues. The CDR3 here is CASSGAGAVDTQYF. As DNA, the CDR3 is TGCGCCAGCAGTGGAGCGGGAGCGGTCGATACGCAGTATTTT.

This rearrangement joins TRBV12-3 or TRBV12-4 to TRBJ2-1; D is ambiguous. Between the trimmed V and J ends, which lost 6 bases and 5 bases, there was a span of 20 bases. The CDR3 is 16 amino acids. The DNA for the CDR3 is TGTGCCAGCAGCATCCGAGAGCCCCCTTCTCACAATGAGCAGTTCTTC. Protein: CASSIREPPSHNEQFF.

The chain has TRBV25-1 and TRBJ2-7, with TRBD1 identical over 12 bases. Unmatched junction bases numbered 7, after V lost 3 bases and J lost 7 bases. The germline V gene has CDR1 MGHDK and CDR2 SYGVNS. The length of the CDR3 is 15 residues. CDR3: CASSDEGTGGREQYF. The CDR3 DNA sequence: TGTGCCAGCAGTGACGAGGGGACAGGGGGCCGAGAGCAGTACTTC.

This clonotype was detected only a few times. The chain links TRBV29-1 to TRBJ2-7; D is uncertain. Germline-derived CDR1 and CDR2 are SQVTM and ANQGSEA. V shed 3 bases and J shed 3 bases, with 12 bases lying between them. This CDR3 has 13 amino acids. The CDR3: CSVEDPGSYEQYF. The CDR3 DNA reads as TGCAGCGTTGAGGACCCAGGTAGCTACGAGCAGTACTTC.

This clonotype was recorded a few times. This CDR3 reads CASSVVQNTGELFF. The CDR3 coding sequence is TGTGCCAGCAGCGTAGTGCAGAACACCGGGGAGCTGTTTTTT. The chain uses TRBV9 and TRBJ2-2; D unclear. V was trimmed by 0 bases and J by 1 base, leaving 4 bases between them. CDR3 length: 14 residues. Germline V gives CDR1 SGDLS, CDR2 YYNGEE.

This clonotype was observed a few times. The chain links TRBV30 to TRBJ1-3; D not certain. Germline V gene data show CDR1 as GTSNPN and CDR2 as SVGIG (reference sequence). The CDR3 runs 14 residues. V was cut by 2 bases and J by 2 bases, with 10 bases left in between. The DNA for the CDR3 is TGTGCCTGGAGTTTTGGGCTGACTGGAAACACCATATATTTT. It encodes CAWSFGLTGNTIYF.

The chain has TRBV7-6 and TRBJ2-7, with 14 bases that match TRBD2. V lost 0 bases and J lost 6; bases outside the gene matches: 1. This CDR3 has 15 amino acids. Looked up from germline, CDR1 is SGHVS and CDR2 is FNYEAQ. For the CDR3, the DNA is TGTGCCAGCAGCTTAGCGGGACTAGCGGGAGTCGAGCAGTACTTC. It is translated as CASSLAGLAGVEQYF.

This clonotype was counted at least ten times. The rearrangement links TRBV5-1 to TRBJ2-7; TRBD2 agrees at 7 bases. This CDR3 has 15 residues. Germline V gene data show CDR1 as SGHRS and CDR2 as YFSETQ. Germline trimming cut 0 bases from V and 2 bases from J; bases unmatched to any gene: 5. The CDR3 loop reads CASSLAGGGAYEQYF. For the CDR3, the DNA is TGCGCCAGCAGCTTGGCCGGCGGGGGAGCCTACGAGCAGTACTTC.

This clonotype was found a few times. This chain connects TRBV11-2 to TRBJ2-5, with D hard to call. The germline V gene encodes CDR1 SGHAT and CDR2 FQNNGV. V shed 2 bases and J shed 5 bases, with 6 bases lying between them. The length of the CDR3 is 12 residues. CDR3 coding DNA: TGTGCCAGCAGCTTATTCGGCGAGACCCAGTACTTC. Translated: CASSLFGETQYF.

This rearrangement joins TRBV9 to TRBJ2-1; a possible D gene is TRBD2 (7 bases). The CDR3 consists of 18 residues. The germline gives CDR1 SGDLS, CDR2 YYNGEE. With 0 bases removed from V and 3 bases from J, the gap between germline ends came to 19 bases. Written as DNA, the CDR3 is TGTGCCAGCAGCGTAGATCCCCCGGGGGGCTTGCTCTACAATGAGCAGTTCTTC. Protein sequence: CASSVDPPGGLLYNEQFF.

In this sample, this clonotype turned up many times. The genes are TRBV29-1 and TRBJ2-3; D is ambiguous. This CDR3 is built from 8 residues. CDR1 SQVTM and CDR2 ANQGSEA come from the germline V gene. CDR3 amino acids: CRGDTQYF. CDR3 coding DNA: TGCAGGGGGGATACGCAGTATTTT.